This T cell receptor (beta chain) derives from a study of T cells in women clearing cervical HPV infection. Study-wide background: Cases' blood sampling followed lesion detection by median approximately 150 days (90 to 200).

On this clone: No antigen is known for it. The read finishes 3 residues shy of the CDR3 end, and the germline J gene is used to complete it.

Germline values: CDR1 SGHRS, CDR2 YFSETQ. Trimming shortened V by 5 bases and J by 5 bases, and 6 bases separated the two germline ends. The CDR3 totals 11 residues. TCRdb's copy holds only in-frame clones and misses some; the assay was immunoSEQ multiplex PCR. The sample table sets out more than 45,000 clones. Study-wide findings and caveats: Repertoire richness, not evenness, was significantly elevated in CIN3+ cases versus controls. Timing of associations relative to infection is unclear; T-cell subsets were not isolated.

V gene TRBV5-1 combines with J gene TRBJ2-3; no clear D gene. The sequence came from a woman between 18 and 70 years old with a cervical HPV16 infection that either progressed to CIN3+ or cleared (not recorded which). The specimen was blood buffy coat. CDR3 sequence reads: CASSNLDTQYF. The sequenced CDR3 bases are TGCGCCAGCAGTAATTTAGATACG.